The source of this T cell receptor (beta chain) is a study of spatial heterogeneity in lung cancer. Findings and limits, study-wide: It was found that expanded intratumoral alpha and beta TCR counts tracked tumor mutation counts.

Time point here: sample taken at primary tumor resection. This clonotype occurred a few times. Its specificity is unknown. Germline V CDR1 and CDR2: MNHEY, SMNVEV (reference sequence). V was clipped by 8 bases and J by 2 bases; unmatched bases: 8. The CDR3 is 14 amino acids. MiXCR, applied by TCRdb to the 5' RACE reads, yields one record per CDR3 protein. The sample consists of some 10,000 distinct CDR3 sequences, about 4.5% of them appearing once. The chain recombines TRBV27 with TRBJ2-5; 7 bases map to TRBD2. The specimen comprised lung tumor tissue, sampled at surgery. The sequence derives from a female donor with early-stage non-small cell lung cancer. In nucleotides, the CDR3 is TGTGCCAGCCGCCCTAGCGGCCGACAAGAGACCCAGTACTTC. Translation gives CASRPSGRQETQYF.